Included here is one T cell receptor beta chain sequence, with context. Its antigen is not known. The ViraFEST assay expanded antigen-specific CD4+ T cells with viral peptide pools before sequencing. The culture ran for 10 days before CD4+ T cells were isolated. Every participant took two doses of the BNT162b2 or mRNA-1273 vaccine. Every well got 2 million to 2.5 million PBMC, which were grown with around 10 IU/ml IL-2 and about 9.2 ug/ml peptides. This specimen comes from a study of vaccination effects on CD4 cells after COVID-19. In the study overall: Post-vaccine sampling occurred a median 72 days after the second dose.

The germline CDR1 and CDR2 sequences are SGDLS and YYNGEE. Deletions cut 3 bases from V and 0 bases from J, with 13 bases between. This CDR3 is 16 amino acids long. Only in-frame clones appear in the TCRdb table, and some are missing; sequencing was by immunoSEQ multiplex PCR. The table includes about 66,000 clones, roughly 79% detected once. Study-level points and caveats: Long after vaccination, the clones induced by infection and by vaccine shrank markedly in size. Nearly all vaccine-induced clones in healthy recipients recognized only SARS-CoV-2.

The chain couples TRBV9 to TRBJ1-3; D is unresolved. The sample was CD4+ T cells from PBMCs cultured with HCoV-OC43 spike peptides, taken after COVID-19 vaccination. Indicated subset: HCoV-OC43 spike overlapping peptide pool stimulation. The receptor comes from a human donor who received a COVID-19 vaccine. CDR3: CASSGSGLTSGNTIYF. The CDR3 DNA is TGTGCCAGCAGCGGATCAGGTCTGACCTCTGGAAACACCATATATTTT.